This T cell receptor beta chain is drawn from a study of T cell changes during pregnancy in multiple sclerosis. Here immunoSEQ multiplex PCR was the method, and the copy in TCRdb shows in-frame clones only, minus some. The sample has roughly 100,000 clones, 92% seen once. The CDR3 length is 13 residues. Germline assignment: CDR1 SQVTM and CDR2 ANQGSEA. A note on this clone: Mismatch with germline at one junction end may stem from a read error.

The specimen comprised peripheral blood, sampled after pregnancy. The chain recombines TRBV29-1 with TRBJ2-5; D perhaps matches TRBD1 (5 bases). The source of this sequence is a female donor with multiple sclerosis, enrolled in a pregnancy study. The CDR3 loop reads CSVEGARQETQYF. CDR3 nucleotide sequence: TGCAGCGTCGAAGGGGCACGCCAAGAGACCCAGTACTTC.